The T cell receptor (beta chain) under discussion was sequenced for a study of shared clonotypes between healthy human individuals. Regarding the study as a whole: It was only blood that was sampled, and tissue repertoires likely differ. Unshared clonotypes carried lower generation probabilities than those common to all four donors. What naive subsets generally showed was a larger estimated richness than memory subsets showed.

In the case of this clone: Its antigen is not identified.

Deletions cut 0 bases from V and 3 bases from J, with 9 bases between. This CDR3 contains 14 residues. CDR1 is LGHNA, CDR2 YSLEER, per germline. The assay used deep level. Sequencing used immunoSEQ multiplex PCR; TCRdb keeps in-frame clones, though not all of them. Here the sample spans 550,000 to 750,000 clones, 90% to 95% being singletons. CD45RO-negative cells were positively selected for CCR7, leaving out terminally differentiated effector memory CD45RA+ cells. The clonotype was recovered from a man aged 25 to 40 in good health. The sample consisted of naive CD8+ T cells sorted from blood. The V call is TRBV4-3, the J call TRBJ2-7; D is undetermined. CDR3 DNA: TGCGCCAGCAGCCAAGATCGAGCTGACTACGAGCAGTACTTC. Its protein is CASSQDRADYEQYF.